These 6 T cell receptor beta chains share one sample of origin, sequenced in a study of shared clonotypes between healthy human individuals. Libraries were prepared by immunoSEQ multiplex PCR; TCRdb keeps only in-frame clonotypes and omits some of them. The sample contains fewer than 500,000 clones, 75% to 80% of which appear only once. The specimen was PBMCs. Receptors were obtained from a woman between 35 and 50 years old in good health. Some clones in this sample may be carry-over from other donors' samples.

This clone has just one count. The chain joins TRBV7-3 to TRBJ2-3; 11 bases align to TRBD1. This CDR3 is 16 amino acids long. Looked up from germline, CDR1 is SGHTA and CDR2 is FQGTGA. The J segment lost 1 base and the V segment lost 5 bases, leaving 5 bases of the junction unmatched. The CDR3 loop reads CASSPGQGAGTDTQYF. Written as DNA, the CDR3 is TGTGCCAGCAGCCCTGGACAGGGGGCAGGCACAGATACGCAGTATTTT.

The gene calls are TRBV18 and TRBJ1-4; D remains unclear. This CDR3 has 17 residues. The germline CDR1 and CDR2 sequences are KGHSH and LQKENI. The V and J ends lost 1 base and 0 bases respectively, with 12 bases between them. In nucleotides, the CDR3 is TGTGCCAGCTCACCACTCCAAGGAACTGCAACTAATGAAAAACTGTTTTTT. Amino acid sequence: CASSPLQGTATNEKLFF.

This clone was counted only a few times. This chain links TRBV7-3 with TRBJ2-1, with 10 nucleotides matching TRBD1. CDR1 is SGHTA and CDR2 is FQGTGA in the germline V gene. This CDR3 spans 14 amino acids. The V segment lost 5 bases and the J segment 10 bases; nucleotides outside the gene matches: 8. The CDR3 protein is CASSDSGTGEEQFF. The CDR3 nucleotides read TGTGCCAGCAGCGATTCCGGGACAGGGGAAGAGCAGTTCTTC. Full variable domain (remainder filled in from reference TRBV7-3 and TRBJ2-1): GAGVSQTPSNKVTEKGKYVELRCDPISGHTALYWYRQSLGQGPEFLIYFQGTGAADDSGLPNDRFFAVRPEGSVSTLKIQRTERGDSAVYLCASSDSGTGEEQFFGPGTRLTVL.

The chain combines TRBV11-2 with TRBJ2-5; 9 nucleotides align to TRBD1. After removal of 5 bases from V and 7 bases from J, the junction contained 8 bases not matched to a gene. The CDR3 spans 14 residues. Per the germline V gene, CDR1 is SGHAT and CDR2 is FQNNGV. The CDR3 nucleotides read TGTGCCAGCAGCCTGGAGCCGGGACAGGGGACCCAGTACTTC. This gives the protein CASSLEPGQGTQYF.

The chain recombines TRBV27 with TRBJ2-1; 9 bases match TRBD1. Trimming at V came to 7 bases and at J to 0 bases, leaving 4 bases not matched to a gene. The length of the CDR3 is 15 residues. Looked up from germline, CDR1 is MNHEY and CDR2 is SMNVEV (reference sequence). The CDR3 spells CASNRGRSSYNEQFF. CDR3 bases: TGTGCCAGCAACAGGGGGCGGAGCTCCTACAATGAGCAGTTCTTC.

This clone was seen repeatedly, ten times or more. This chain links TRBV7-8 with TRBJ2-7; 8 nucleotides match TRBD1. CDR1 and CDR2 from the germline V gene are SGHVS and FQNEAQ. This CDR3 is 16 amino acids long. Trimming at V came to 5 bases and at J to 3 bases, leaving 12 bases not matched to a gene. The CDR3 coding sequence is TGTGCCAGCAGCCCCGGACAGGGTACAGGGGGCTACGAGCAGTACTTC. Its protein is CASSPGQGTGGYEQYF.